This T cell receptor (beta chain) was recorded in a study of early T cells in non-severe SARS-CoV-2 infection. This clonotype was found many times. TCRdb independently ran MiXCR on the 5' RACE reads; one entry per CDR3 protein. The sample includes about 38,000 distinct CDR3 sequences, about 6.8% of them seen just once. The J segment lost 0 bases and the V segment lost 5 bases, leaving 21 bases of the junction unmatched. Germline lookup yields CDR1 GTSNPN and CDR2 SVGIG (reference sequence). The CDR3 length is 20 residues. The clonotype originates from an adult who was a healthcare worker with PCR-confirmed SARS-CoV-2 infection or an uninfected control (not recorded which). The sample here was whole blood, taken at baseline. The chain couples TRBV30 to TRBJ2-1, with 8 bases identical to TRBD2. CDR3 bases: TGTGCCTGGGGGCCACGGGGGAGCGGGAGCGCCTGGAGCTCCTACAATGAGCAGTTCTTC. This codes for CAWGPRGSGSAWSSYNEQFF. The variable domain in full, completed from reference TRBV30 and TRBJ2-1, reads SQTIHQWPATLVQPVGSPLSLECTVEGTSNPNLYWYRQAAGRGLQLLFYSVGIGQISSEVPQNLSASRPQDRQFILSSKKLLLSDSGFYLCAWGPRGSGSAWSSYNEQFFGPGTRLTVL.